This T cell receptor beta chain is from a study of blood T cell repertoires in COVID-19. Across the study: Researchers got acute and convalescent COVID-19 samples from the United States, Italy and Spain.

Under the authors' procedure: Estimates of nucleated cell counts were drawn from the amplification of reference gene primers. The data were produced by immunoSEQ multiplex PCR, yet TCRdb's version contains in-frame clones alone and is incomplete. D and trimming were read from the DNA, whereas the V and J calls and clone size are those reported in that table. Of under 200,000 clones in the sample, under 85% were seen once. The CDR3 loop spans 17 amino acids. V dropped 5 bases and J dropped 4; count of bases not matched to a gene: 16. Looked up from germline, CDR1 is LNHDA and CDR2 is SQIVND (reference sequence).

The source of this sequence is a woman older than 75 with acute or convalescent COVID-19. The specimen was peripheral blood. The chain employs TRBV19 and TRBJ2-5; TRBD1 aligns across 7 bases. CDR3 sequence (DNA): TGTGCCAGTAGTTCCCAGGGGGACCCCCGCGTCGGAGAGACCCAGTACTTC. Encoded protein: CASSSQGDPRVGETQYF.